The T cell receptor (beta chain) described here comes from a study of glioma-infiltrating T cells. Notes on the study in general: A blood CDR3 motif signature was depleted in highly divergent patients. Only very few CDR3 sequences appeared in both tissue and blood.

Amplification of TCR alpha and beta CDR3 regions from RNA used iRepertoire nested multiplex PCR. TCRdb re-called the multiplex PCR reads with MiXCR, one entry per CDR3 protein. The sample includes more than 300,000 distinct CDR3 sequences, less than 50% of them seen just once. The V end lost 5 bases, the J end lost 5 bases, and 12 bases lay between the germline ends. The CDR3 extends over 13 amino acids. Germline V gives CDR1 SGHTA, CDR2 FQGNSA. This clonotype was observed a few times. Its specificity is unknown. This chain links TRBV7-2 with TRBJ2-5; a weak D match, TRBD2 (6 bases). This receptor was taken from a human donor with low-grade glioma or glioblastoma, undergoing nonglioma brain surgery, or in good health (not recorded which). The sequenced material came from glioma tissue, nonneoplastic brain tissue, or PBMCs (not recorded which). The CDR3 nucleotides are TGTGCCAGCAGCCGGAGGGCCCAGGAGACCCAGTACTTC. This codes for CASSRRAQETQYF.